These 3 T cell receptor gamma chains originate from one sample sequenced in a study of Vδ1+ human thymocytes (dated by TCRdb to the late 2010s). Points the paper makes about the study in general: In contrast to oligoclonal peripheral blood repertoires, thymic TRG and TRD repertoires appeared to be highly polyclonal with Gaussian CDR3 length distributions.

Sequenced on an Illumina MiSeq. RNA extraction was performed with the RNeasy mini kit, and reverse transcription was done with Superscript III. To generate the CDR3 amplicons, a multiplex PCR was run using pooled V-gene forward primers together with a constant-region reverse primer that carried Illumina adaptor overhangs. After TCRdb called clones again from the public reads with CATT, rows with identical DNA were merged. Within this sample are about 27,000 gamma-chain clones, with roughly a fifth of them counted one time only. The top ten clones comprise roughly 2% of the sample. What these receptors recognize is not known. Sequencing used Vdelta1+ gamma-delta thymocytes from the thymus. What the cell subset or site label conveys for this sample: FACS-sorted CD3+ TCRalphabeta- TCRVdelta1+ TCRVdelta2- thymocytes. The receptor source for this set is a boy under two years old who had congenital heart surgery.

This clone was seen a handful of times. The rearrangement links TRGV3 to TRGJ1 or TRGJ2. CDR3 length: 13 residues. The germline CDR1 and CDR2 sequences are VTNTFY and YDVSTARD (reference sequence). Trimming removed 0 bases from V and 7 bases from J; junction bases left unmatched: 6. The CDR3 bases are TGTGCCACCTGGGACAGGACGTTCTATAAGAAACTCTTT. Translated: CATWDRTFYKKLF.

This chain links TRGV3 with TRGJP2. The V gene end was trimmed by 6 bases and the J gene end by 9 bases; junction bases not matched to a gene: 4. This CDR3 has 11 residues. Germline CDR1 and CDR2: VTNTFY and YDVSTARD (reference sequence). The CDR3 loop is CATWKNWIKTF. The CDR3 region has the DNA TGTGCCACCTGGAAAAATTGGATCAAGACGTTT.

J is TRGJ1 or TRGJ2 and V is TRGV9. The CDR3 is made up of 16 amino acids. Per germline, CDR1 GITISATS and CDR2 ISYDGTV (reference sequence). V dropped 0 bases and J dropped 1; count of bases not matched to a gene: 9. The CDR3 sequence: CALWEVHPFNYYKKLF. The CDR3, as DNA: TGTGCCTTGTGGGAGGTGCACCCCTTCAATTATTATAAGAAACTCTTT.